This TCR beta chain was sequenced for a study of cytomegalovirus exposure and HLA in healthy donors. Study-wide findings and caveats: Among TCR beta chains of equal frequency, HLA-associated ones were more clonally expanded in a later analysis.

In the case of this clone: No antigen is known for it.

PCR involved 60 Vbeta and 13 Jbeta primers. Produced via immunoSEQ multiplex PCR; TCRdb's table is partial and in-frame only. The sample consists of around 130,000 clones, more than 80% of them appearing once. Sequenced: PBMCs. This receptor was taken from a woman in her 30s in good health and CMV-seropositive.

CDR3 residues: CAISEEGQSYGYTF. CDR3 coding DNA: TGTGCCATCAGTGAGGAAGGACAGAGCTATGGCTACACCTTC. The genes are TRBV10-3 and TRBJ1-2, with D tentatively TRBD1 (6 bases). The V end lost 2 bases, the J end lost 4 bases, and 11 bases lay between the germline ends. Germline CDR1 ENHRY, CDR2 SYGVKD. The CDR3 runs to 14 residues.